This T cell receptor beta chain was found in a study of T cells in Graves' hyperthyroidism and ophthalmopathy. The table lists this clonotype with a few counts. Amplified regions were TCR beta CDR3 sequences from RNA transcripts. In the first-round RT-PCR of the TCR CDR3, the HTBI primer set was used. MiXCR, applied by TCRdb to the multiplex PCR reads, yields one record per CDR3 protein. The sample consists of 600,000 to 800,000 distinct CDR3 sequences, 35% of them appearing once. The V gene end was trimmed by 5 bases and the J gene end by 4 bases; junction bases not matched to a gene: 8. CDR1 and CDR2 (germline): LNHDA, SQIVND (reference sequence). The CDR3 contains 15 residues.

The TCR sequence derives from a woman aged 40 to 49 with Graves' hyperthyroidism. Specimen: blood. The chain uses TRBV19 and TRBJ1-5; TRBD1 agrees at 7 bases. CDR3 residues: CASSSGQGENQPQHF. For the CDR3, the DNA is TGTGCCAGTAGTTCCGGTCAGGGGGAGAATCAGCCCCAGCATTTT. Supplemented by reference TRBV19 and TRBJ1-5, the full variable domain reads DGGITQSPKYLFRKEGQNVTLSCEQNLNHDAMYWYRQDPGQGLRLIYYSQIVNDFQKGDIAEGYSVSREKKESFPLTVTSAQKNPTAFYLCASSSGQGENQPQHFGDGTRLSIL.